Listed here are 13 T cell receptor beta chains from one sample, sequenced in a study of CD8+ T cells in alopecia areata. Extracted RNA was reverse transcribed, and the resulting cDNA served as sequencing template. Profiled with immunoSEQ multiplex PCR; TCRdb holds only in-frame clones, not every one. Of 200,000 to 250,000 clones detected, less than 65% appear once; the ten largest clones hold roughly 4.2%. As to treatment: oral pan-JAK inhibitor, 5-10 mg twice daily. Specimen: CD4+ T cells sorted from blood, collected at week 4, from a patient treated with tofacitinib. Receptors originate from a human donor with alopecia areata.

This clone occurred a few times. The genes are TRBV18 and TRBJ1-1; 8 positions agree with TRBD1. The CDR3 spans 15 residues. The junction had 7 bases not matched to a gene; V was cut back by 3 bases and J by 4 bases. Germline V CDR1 and CDR2: KGHSH, LQKENI. The CDR3 DNA follows: TGTGCCAGCTCACCCGGGACAGGAACTCTCACTGAAGCTTTCTTT. This sequence encodes CASSPGTGTLTEAFF.

The rearrangement links TRBV5-6 to TRBJ2-5; D tentatively fits TRBD1 or TRBD2 (5 bases each). This CDR3 comprises 13 residues. CDR1 SGHDT and CDR2 YYEEEE come from the germline V gene. Trimming removed 3 bases at V and 4 bases at J, with 10 bases between. The CDR3 DNA sequence: TGTGCCAGCAGCTGGGGGAAGGGAGAGACCCAGTACTTC. Translation: CASSWGKGETQYF.

This rearrangement joins TRBV5-1 to TRBJ1-5; D possibly corresponds to TRBD1 (6 bases). The V end lost 4 bases, the J end lost 7 bases, and 12 bases lay between the germline ends. This CDR3 region has 13 residues. Germline V gene lookup returns CDR1 SGHRS and CDR2 YFSETQ. CDR3 nucleotide sequence: TGCGCCAGCAGCCCCTCAGGGGACCAGCCCCAGCATTTT. This sequence encodes CASSPSGDQPQHF.

This chain connects TRBV29-1 to TRBJ2-6, with TRBD1 matching 8 bases. V was pared by 4 bases and J by 0 bases, with 11 bases of the junction left unmatched. The CDR3 sequence is 18 residues long. The germline gives CDR1 SQVTM, CDR2 ANQGSEA. The CDR3 loop reads CSVGPPRTGISGANVLTF. CDR3 nucleotide sequence: TGCAGCGTTGGCCCCCCCAGGACAGGGATCTCTGGGGCCAACGTCCTGACTTTC.

This chain connects TRBV11-2 to TRBJ2-4; 8 nucleotides line up with TRBD1. V lost 5 bases to trimming and J lost 6 bases; unmatched junction nucleotides: 3. Germline-derived CDR1 and CDR2 are SGHAT and FQNNGV. This CDR3 region has 13 residues. The CDR3 DNA reads as TGTGCCAGCAGCATCGACAGGGGAAACATTCAGTACTTC. This translates into CASSIDRGNIQYF.

The chain employs TRBV5-1 and TRBJ2-5; 9 positions match TRBD1. Per germline, CDR1 SGHRS and CDR2 YFSETQ. V shed 4 bases and J 5 bases; nucleotides not matched to a gene: 9. The CDR3 has 15 residues. DNA for the CDR3: TGCGCCAGCAGCGCCACAGGGGGCGGAGGGGAGACCCAGTACTTC. It yields the protein CASSATGGGGETQYF.

The rearrangement uses TRBV14 and TRBJ2-5; tentative D call: TRBD1 (5 bases). This CDR3 has 14 residues. V lost 4 bases to trimming and J lost 1 base, with 10 bases between them. From germline, CDR1 is SGHDN and CDR2 FVKESK. Here the CDR3 reads CASSPRQTQETQYF. CDR3 coding DNA: TGTGCCAGCAGCCCCCGACAGACCCAAGAGACCCAGTACTTC.

This clone was seen a few times. The chain combines TRBV30 with TRBJ2-3, with D hard to call. CDR3 size: 12 residues. Germline V CDR1 and CDR2: GTSNPN, SVGIG (reference sequence). Trimming left V 7 bases short and J 8 bases short, with 16 bases between. The CDR3 loop is CALESSYGTQYF. DNA of the CDR3: TGTGCCTTGGAGAGCAGTTACGGTACGCAGTATTTT.

V gene TRBV5-6 combines with J gene TRBJ1-2, with a possible D match to TRBD1 (6 bases). CDR3 length: 15 amino acids. V dropped 1 base and J dropped 2 bases, with 12 bases sitting between them. Germline assignment: CDR1 SGHDT and CDR2 YYEEEE. The CDR3 sequence is CASSLRDILNYGYTF. As DNA, the CDR3 is TGTGCCAGCAGCTTGCGGGACATTTTAAACTATGGCTACACCTTC.

This chain joins TRBV7-2 and TRBJ1-2; TRBD1 matches 9 bases. The CDR3 has 14 amino acids. Trimming cost V 4 bases and J 8 bases; bases outside gene matches: 8. Germline CDR1 is SGHTA and CDR2 is FQGNSA. CDR3 sequence reads: CASSSADRGQGYTF. CDR3 nucleotide sequence: TGTGCCAGCAGCTCCGCGGACAGGGGACAGGGCTACACCTTC.

This clone was observed a handful of times. V gene TRBV5-1 combines with J gene TRBJ2-5; D not resolved. Germline V gene sequence: CDR1 SGHRS, CDR2 YFSETQ. The CDR3 is 15 residues long. The germline V and J ends were trimmed by 4 bases and 0 bases, with 13 bases remaining between them. The CDR3 coding sequence is TGCGCCAGCAGCCTACAGCAGGAAAACCAAGAGACCCAGTACTTC. Translation: CASSLQQENQETQYF.

The chain is built from TRBV6-5 and TRBJ2-5; weak D call: TRBD1 (5 bases). In germline, CDR1 is MNHEY, CDR2 SVGAGI. The CDR3 extends over 13 amino acids. V dropped 6 bases and J dropped 5 bases, with 13 bases sitting between them. Here the CDR3 reads CASRRPSGETQYF. CDR3 DNA: TGTGCCAGCAGACGACCTTCAGGGGAGACCCAGTACTTC.

The chain joins TRBV6-6 to TRBJ2-1, with a weak D call TRBD2 (6 bases). Looked up from germline, CDR1 is MNHNY and CDR2 is SVGAGI (reference sequence). V was clipped by 0 bases and J by 5 bases, with 14 bases between them. The CDR3 length is 16 residues. The CDR3 DNA follows: TGTGCCAGCAGTTACTCGAGTCTAGCGAGGGACAATGAGCAGTTCTTC. The encoded protein is CASSYSSLARDNEQFF.